These 17 T cell receptor beta chains share one sample of origin, sequenced in a study of tumor and adjacent non-tumor tissue in lung cancer. RNA was extracted from bulk tissue without any cell sorting. TCRbeta libraries were built with three rounds of nested PCR, modified from ARM-PCR. One entry per CDR3 protein, called by TCRdb with MiXCR from the multiplex PCR reads. The sample carries 75,000 to 100,000 distinct CDR3 sequences, roughly 70% recorded once. The material sequenced was lung tumor tissue. The source of these receptors is a man aged 55 to 69 with non-small cell lung cancer.

This clonotype was seen ten or more times. The genes are TRBV14 and TRBJ1-6; D gene uncertain. The germline V gene has CDR1 SGHDN and CDR2 FVKESK. The CDR3 length is 13 residues. V dropped 4 bases and J dropped 6 bases, with 7 bases sitting between them. The CDR3 nucleotides read TGTGCCAGCAGCCCGTACGGTAATTCACCCCTCCACTTT. It specifies CASSPYGNSPLHF.

As concerns this clonotype: A much larger clone differs from this one at a single base, so this may be a read error. This sequence joins TRBV29-1 and TRBJ1-2; D uncertain. CDR1 SQVTM and CDR2 ANQGSEA come from the germline V gene. CDR3 length: 14 residues. The CDR3 DNA sequence: TGCAGCGCCGAGAGAGGGAAGGCTAACTATAGCTACACCTTC. It translates to CSAERGKANYSYTF.

The chain recombines TRBV18 with TRBJ2-2; 7 bases are a match to TRBD1. There are 15 residues in the CDR3. With 1 base clipped from V and 8 bases from J, the junction kept 7 bases outside the gene matches. CDR1 is KGHSH and CDR2 is LQKENI in the germline V gene. DNA for the CDR3: TGTGCCAGCTCACCACAGGGGGCGAACGCTGGGGAGCTGTTTTTT. As protein: CASSPQGANAGELFF.

Concerning this clonotype: At one end, the junction sequence differs from germline, possibly due to a read error. The rearrangement joins TRBV20-1 to TRBJ1-1; TRBD1 is a possible D gene (5 bases). This CDR3 is 15 amino acids long. Germline V gene lookup returns CDR1 DFQATT and CDR2 SNEGSKA (reference sequence). For the CDR3, the DNA is TGCAGTGCTAGAGATTGGCACGGGACTAACAATGAAGCTTTCTTT. Translating gives CSARDWHGTNNEAFF.

The table lists this clonotype with a few counts. This may come from a read error, since a much larger clone is one base off. The V call is TRBV6-5, the J call TRBJ1-1; possible D gene TRBD1, 6 bases. Germline CDR1 reads MNHEY; CDR2 reads SVGAGI. This CDR3 has 15 amino acids. Trimming took off 7 bases at V and 0 bases at J, with 15 bases between the two ends. CDR3 in DNA: TGTGCCAGCACCCTGACAGGTAACATGAACACTGAAGCTTTCTTT. This gives the protein CASTLTGNMNTEAFF.

Comments on this clonotype: Its ends do not fully match the called genes, so a read error is possible. The chain has TRBV6-2 or TRBV6-3 and TRBJ2-7, with 8 bases that match TRBD1. Germline CDR1 reads MNHEY; CDR2 reads SVGEGT. The CDR3 has 14 residues. CDR3 nucleotide sequence: TGTGTCAGCACCCCGGTGACAGGGGCCTACGAGCAGTATTTC. It translates to CVSTPVTGAYEQYF.

The genes are TRBV9 and TRBJ2-1; 7 nucleotides agree with TRBD2. V lost 1 base, J lost 4 bases, and 8 bases stayed unmatched. CDR3 length equals 16 residues. Looked up from germline, CDR1 is SGDLS and CDR2 is YYNGEE. In DNA, the CDR3 is TGTGCCAGCAGCGTATACGGCGGGAGAGGTTACAATGAGCAGTTCTTC. Protein sequence: CASSVYGGRGYNEQFF.

This rearrangement joins TRBV4-2 to TRBJ1-2; 7 nucleotides line up with TRBD1. Trimming took 2 bases from V and 1 from J; bases not matched to a gene: 10. CDR1 and CDR2 (germline): LGHNA, YNFKEQ. CDR3 length equals 17 residues. The CDR3 spells CASSQSSGTEFNYGYTF. In nucleotides, the CDR3 is TGTGCCAGCAGCCAATCTTCCGGGACAGAATTTAACTATGGCTACACCTTC.

CDR3 DNA sequence: TGCGCCAGCAGCCAATGGCGGGACTTATCCTACGAGCAGTACTTC. It codes for CASSQWRDLSYEQYF. The rearrangement joins TRBV4-1 to TRBJ2-7; D possibly corresponds to TRBD2 (6 bases). V shed 2 bases and J shed 1 base, with 12 bases lying between them. CDR3 length equals 15 residues. In germline, CDR1 is MGHRA, CDR2 YSYEKL.

The chain recombines TRBV12-3 or TRBV12-4 with TRBJ1-2, with TRBD1 as a possible D gene (5 bases). V was pared by 7 bases and J by 3 bases, with 12 bases between. The CDR3 runs 13 residues. CDR3 residues: CASILEGYYGYTF. CDR3 bases: TGTGCCAGCATATTGGAGGGGTACTATGGCTACACCTTC.

This clonotype was picked up one time. This may stem from a read error, because a much larger clone lies one nucleotide away. V gene TRBV20-1 combines with J gene TRBJ1-6; unclear D gene. This CDR3 has 14 amino acids. The V and J ends lost 1 base and 5 bases respectively, with 9 bases between them. Looked up from germline, CDR1 is DFQATT and CDR2 is SNEGSKA (reference sequence). CDR3 loop: CSARVGSDNSPLHF. The CDR3 coding sequence is TGCAGTGCTAGAGTGGGGAGTGATAATTCACCCCTCCACTTT.

This clonotype was counted ten times or more. V and J are TRBV5-1 and TRBJ2-7, with unresolved D. The CDR3 contains 13 residues. V lost 1 base to trimming and J lost 4 bases, with 9 bases between them. Germline CDR1 reads SGHRS; CDR2 reads YFSETQ. This CDR3 reads CASSLHGDYEQYF. CDR3 bases: TGCGCCAGCAGCTTGCATGGGGATTACGAGCAGTACTTC.

Worth noting for this clonotype: Mismatch with germline at one junction end may stem from a read error. This sequence joins TRBV11-2 and TRBJ1-1, with D possibly being TRBD1 (6 bases). Germline loops: CDR1 SGHAT, CDR2 FQNNGV. The CDR3 extends over 16 amino acids. The CDR3 region is CATSLVGGGKNTEAFF. The CDR3, as DNA: TGTGCCACCAGCTTAGTAGGGGGGGGCAAGAACACTGAAGCCTTCTTT.

This sequence joins TRBV29-1 and TRBJ2-1; D is perhaps TRBD1 (6 bases). The length of the CDR3 is 16 residues. Looked up from germline, CDR1 is SQVTM and CDR2 is ANQGSEA. This chain's CDR3 is CRANEATQGVMGEQFF. In nucleotides, the CDR3 is TGCAGAGCCAACGAGGCCACACAGGGTGTCATGGGTGAGCAGTTCTTC.

This chain uses TRBV24-1 with TRBJ2-3, with TRBD2 matching 13 bases. From germline, CDR1 is KGHDR and CDR2 SFDVKD. Trimming took 11 bases from V and 0 from J; bases not matched to a gene: 16. The CDR3 is 19 residues long. CDR3 amino acids: CAIGEPGLAGDPSTDTQYF. DNA for the CDR3: TGTGCCATAGGTGAACCCGGACTAGCGGGGGACCCTAGCACAGATACGCAGTATTTT.

This clonotype showed up many times. The chain couples TRBV6-1 to TRBJ1-1; tentative D call: TRBD1 (6 bases). Trimming cost V 10 bases and J 0 bases, with 18 bases left between them. This CDR3 has 15 residues. Per the germline V gene, CDR1 is MNHNS and CDR2 is SASEGT. Here the CDR3 DNA reads TGTGCCACCACAGGGTCTCCTTCGTTGAACACTGAAGCTTTCTTT. Encoded protein: CATTGSPSLNTEAFF.

This clonotype was seen many times. The rearrangement joins TRBV6-5 to TRBJ1-1; possibly TRBD1 for D (5 bases). V was cut by 6 bases and J by 4 bases, with 12 bases left in between. Germline lookup yields CDR1 MNHEY and CDR2 SVGAGI. This CDR3 spans 13 amino acids. This chain's CDR3 is CASRAQGITEAFF. The CDR3 DNA reads as TGTGCCAGCAGGGCCCAGGGCATCACTGAAGCTTTCTTT.